This TCR beta chain was captured in a study of patients and donors after allogeneic stem cell transplantation. Germline assignment: CDR1 SNHLY and CDR2 FYNNEI. With V trimmed by 3 bases and J by 5 bases, 6 bases remained unmatched. The CDR3 loop spans 14 amino acids. Via MiXCR, TCRdb re-called the RT-PCR reads, giving one row per CDR3 protein. The data hold roughly 140,000 distinct CDR3 sequences, with about 36% observed a single time. V usage is TRBV2 and J usage is TRBJ2-5; 7 bases map to TRBD2. The sample was blood, either unsorted or a sorted T cell fraction (not recorded which). This receptor was taken from a human donor who was either an allogeneic HSCT recipient or a stem cell or donor lymphocyte infusion donor (not recorded which). It is not recorded whose cells these are; they may come from a transplant donor. CDR3 loop: CASSEDGLEETQYF. The CDR3 DNA sequence: TGTGCCAGCAGTGAGGACGGACTAGAGGAGACCCAGTACTTC.